This T cell receptor (beta chain) appears in the sequencing data of a study of cytomegalovirus exposure and HLA in healthy donors. The CDR3 contains 15 residues. Germline-derived CDR1 and CDR2 are SGHRS and YFSETQ. The PCR ran on 60 Vbeta and 13 Jbeta primers. Repertoires were generated with immunoSEQ multiplex PCR, while TCRdb's copy carries only in-frame clones and drops some. The repertoire consists of around 160,000 clones, with around three quarters occurring once and the leading ten covering 6.5% to 8%. The TCR originated in a woman between 40 and 50 years old in good health and CMV-seropositive. V is TRBV5-1 and J is TRBJ2-5, with D hard to call. The J call could be wrong; TRBJ2-7 is a better fit for the DNA end. Sequencing was done on a sample of PBMCs. This CDR3 is CASSLGQPLNAEQYF. For the CDR3, the DNA is TGCGCCAGCAGCTTGGGCCAACCTCTCAACGCCGAGCAGTACTTC.